This T cell receptor beta chain was profiled in a study of T cell changes during pregnancy in multiple sclerosis. TCRdb's table, derived via immunoSEQ multiplex PCR, lists solely in-frame clones and lacks some. This table has roughly 45,000 clones, around 92% appearing once. Germline V gene data show CDR1 as GTSNPN and CDR2 as SVGIG (reference sequence). The trim removed 4 bases at V and 4 bases at J, leaving 8 bases unmatched. The CDR3 has 15 residues. The sequencing used CD8+ T cells from peripheral blood mononuclear cells, collected after pregnancy. This clonotype was obtained from a female donor with multiple sclerosis, enrolled in a pregnancy study. V and J are TRBV30 and TRBJ2-1; 9 bases map to TRBD2. The CDR3 sequence is CAWTLSGGPYNEQFF. Here the CDR3 DNA reads TGTGCCTGGACCCTCAGCGGGGGGCCGTACAATGAGCAGTTCTTC.